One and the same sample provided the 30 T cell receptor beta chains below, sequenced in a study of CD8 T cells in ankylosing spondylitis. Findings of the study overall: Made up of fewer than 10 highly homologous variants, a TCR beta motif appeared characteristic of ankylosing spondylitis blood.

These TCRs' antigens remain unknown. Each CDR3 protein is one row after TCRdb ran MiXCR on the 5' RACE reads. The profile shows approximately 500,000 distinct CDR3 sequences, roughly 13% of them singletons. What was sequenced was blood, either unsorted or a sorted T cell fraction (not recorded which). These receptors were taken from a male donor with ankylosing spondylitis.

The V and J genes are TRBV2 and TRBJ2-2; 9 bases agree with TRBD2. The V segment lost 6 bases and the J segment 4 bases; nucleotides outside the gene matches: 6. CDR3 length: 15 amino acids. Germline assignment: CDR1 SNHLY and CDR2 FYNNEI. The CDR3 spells CASSPREGITGELFF. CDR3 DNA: TGTGCCAGCAGCCCGCGGGAGGGCATCACCGGGGAGCTGTTTTTT.

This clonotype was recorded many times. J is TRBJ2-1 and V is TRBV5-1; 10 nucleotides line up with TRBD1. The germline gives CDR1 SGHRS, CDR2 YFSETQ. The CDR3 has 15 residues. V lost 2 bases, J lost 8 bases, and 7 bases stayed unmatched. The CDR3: CASSLGRDRGHEQFF. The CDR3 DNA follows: TGCGCCAGCAGCTTAGGTCGAGACAGGGGGCATGAGCAGTTCTTC.

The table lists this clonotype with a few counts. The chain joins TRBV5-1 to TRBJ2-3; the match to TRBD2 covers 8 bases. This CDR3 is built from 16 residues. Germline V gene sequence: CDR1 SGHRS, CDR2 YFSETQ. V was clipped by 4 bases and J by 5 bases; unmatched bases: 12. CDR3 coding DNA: TGCGCCAGCAGCCCGGTGGCGGGAGGTGAGGGAGATACGCAGTATTTT. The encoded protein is CASSPVAGGEGDTQYF.

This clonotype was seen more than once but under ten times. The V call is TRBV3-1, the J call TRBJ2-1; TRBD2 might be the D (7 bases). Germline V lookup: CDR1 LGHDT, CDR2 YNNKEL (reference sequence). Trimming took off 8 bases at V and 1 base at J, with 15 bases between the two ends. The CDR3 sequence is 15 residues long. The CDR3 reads CASGGASGSYNEQFF. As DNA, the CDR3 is TGTGCCAGCGGGGGGGCTAGCGGTTCCTACAATGAGCAGTTCTTC.

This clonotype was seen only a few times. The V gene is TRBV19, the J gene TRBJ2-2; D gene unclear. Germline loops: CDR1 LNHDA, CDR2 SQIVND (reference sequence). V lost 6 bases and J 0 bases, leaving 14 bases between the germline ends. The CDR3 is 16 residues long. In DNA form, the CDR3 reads TGTGCCAGTAGAGAATTGTGGGGAACGAACACCGGGGAGCTGTTTTTT. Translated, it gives CASRELWGTNTGELFF.

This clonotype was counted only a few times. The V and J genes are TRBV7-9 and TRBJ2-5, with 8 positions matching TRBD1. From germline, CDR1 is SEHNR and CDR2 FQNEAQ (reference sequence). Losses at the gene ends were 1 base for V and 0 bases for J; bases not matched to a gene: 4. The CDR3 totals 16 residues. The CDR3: CASSLEGQAYQETQYF. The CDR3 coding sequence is TGTGCCAGCAGCTTAGAGGGACAGGCCTACCAAGAGACCCAGTACTTC.

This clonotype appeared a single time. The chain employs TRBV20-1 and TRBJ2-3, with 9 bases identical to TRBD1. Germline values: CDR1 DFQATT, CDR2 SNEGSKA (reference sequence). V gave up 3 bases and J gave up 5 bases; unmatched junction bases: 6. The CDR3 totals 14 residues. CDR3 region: CSARGTGFRDTQYF. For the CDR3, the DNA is TGCAGTGCTAGGGGGACAGGGTTTAGAGATACGCAGTATTTT.

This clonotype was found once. CDR3 region: CASSLTISGTTGELFF. The CDR3 DNA reads TGTGCCAGCTCACTAACGATATCCGGGACCACCGGGGAGCTGTTTTTT. This chain joins TRBV18 and TRBJ2-2; D possibly matches TRBD1 or TRBD2 (5 bases each). The germline V gene encodes CDR1 KGHSH and CDR2 LQKENI. CDR3 length: 16 amino acids. The V end was cut by 4 bases, the J end by 4 bases, with 16 bases between.

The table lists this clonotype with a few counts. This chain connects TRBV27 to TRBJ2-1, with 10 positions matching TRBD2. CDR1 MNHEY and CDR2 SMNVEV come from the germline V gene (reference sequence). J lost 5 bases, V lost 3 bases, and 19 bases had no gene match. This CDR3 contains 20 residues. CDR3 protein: CASSFRTSGILGTRNNEQFF. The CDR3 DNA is TGTGCCAGCAGTTTTCGAACTAGCGGGATTTTAGGGACACGAAACAATGAGCAGTTCTTC.

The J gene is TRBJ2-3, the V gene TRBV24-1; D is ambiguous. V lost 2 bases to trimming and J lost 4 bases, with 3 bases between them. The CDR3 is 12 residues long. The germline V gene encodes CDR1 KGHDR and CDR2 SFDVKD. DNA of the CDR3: TGTGCCACCAGTGATTCCGCAGATACGCAGTATTTT. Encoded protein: CATSDSADTQYF.

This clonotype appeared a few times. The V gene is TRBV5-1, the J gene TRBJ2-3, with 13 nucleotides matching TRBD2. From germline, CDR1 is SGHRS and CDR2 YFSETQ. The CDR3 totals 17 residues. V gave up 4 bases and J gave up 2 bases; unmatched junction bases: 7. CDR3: CASSLGLAGDNTDTQYF. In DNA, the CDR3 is TGCGCCAGCAGCCTAGGACTAGCGGGAGACAACACAGATACGCAGTATTTT.

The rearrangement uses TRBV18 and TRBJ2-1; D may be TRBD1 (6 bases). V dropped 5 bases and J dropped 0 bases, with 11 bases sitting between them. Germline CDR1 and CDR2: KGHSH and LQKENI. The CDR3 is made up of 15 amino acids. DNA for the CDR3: TGTGCCAGCTCAAAGGGGGTTATCTCCTACAATGAGCAGTTCTTC. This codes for CASSKGVISYNEQFF.

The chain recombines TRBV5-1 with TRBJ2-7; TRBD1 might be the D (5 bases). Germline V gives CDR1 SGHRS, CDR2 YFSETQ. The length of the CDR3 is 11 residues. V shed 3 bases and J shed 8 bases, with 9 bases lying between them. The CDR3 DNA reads TGCGCCAGCAGCTGTGACAGCCAGCAGTACTTC. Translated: CASSCDSQQYF.

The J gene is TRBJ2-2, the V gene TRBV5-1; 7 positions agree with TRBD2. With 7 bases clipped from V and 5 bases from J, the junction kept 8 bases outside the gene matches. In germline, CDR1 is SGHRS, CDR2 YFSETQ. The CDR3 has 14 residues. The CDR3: CASERSGTTGELFF. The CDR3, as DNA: TGCGCCAGCGAACGGAGCGGGACTACCGGGGAGCTGTTTTTT. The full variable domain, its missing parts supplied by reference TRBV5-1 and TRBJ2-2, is KAGVTQTPRYLIKTRGQQVTLSCSPISGHRSVSWYQQTPGQGLQFLFEYFSETQRNKGNFPGRFSGRQFSNSRSEMNVSTLELGDSALYLCASERSGTTGELFFGEGSRLTVL.

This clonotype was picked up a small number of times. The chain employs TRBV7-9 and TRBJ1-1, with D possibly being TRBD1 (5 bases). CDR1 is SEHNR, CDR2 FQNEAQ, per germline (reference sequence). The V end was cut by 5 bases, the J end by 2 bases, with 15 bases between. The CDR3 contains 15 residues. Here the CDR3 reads CASSPSGQENTEAFF. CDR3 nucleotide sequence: TGTGCCAGCAGCCCTTCGGGGCAAGAAAACACTGAAGCTTTCTTT.

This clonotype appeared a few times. The CDR3 nucleotides read TGTGCCAGCAGCCCGGGACTAGCGGGAGGTACTTCCTACGAGCAGTACTTC. It yields the protein CASSPGLAGGTSYEQYF. This chain connects TRBV5-6 to TRBJ2-7; 15 bases fit TRBD2. With 4 bases clipped from V and 1 base from J, the junction kept 6 bases outside the gene matches. The CDR3 loop spans 17 amino acids. Germline CDR1 and CDR2: SGHDT and YYEEEE.

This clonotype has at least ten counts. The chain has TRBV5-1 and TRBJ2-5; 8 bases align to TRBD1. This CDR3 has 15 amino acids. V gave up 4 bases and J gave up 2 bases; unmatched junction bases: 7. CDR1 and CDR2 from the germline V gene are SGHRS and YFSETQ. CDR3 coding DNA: TGCGCCAGCAGCATTGTAAGGACAGGGCAAGAGACCCAGTACTTC. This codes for CASSIVRTGQETQYF.

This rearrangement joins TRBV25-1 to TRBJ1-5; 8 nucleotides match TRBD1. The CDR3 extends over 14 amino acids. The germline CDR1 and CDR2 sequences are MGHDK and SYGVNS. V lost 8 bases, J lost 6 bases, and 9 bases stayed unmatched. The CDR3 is CASAMAGGGQPQHF. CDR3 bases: TGTGCCAGCGCAATGGCAGGGGGCGGTCAGCCCCAGCATTTT.

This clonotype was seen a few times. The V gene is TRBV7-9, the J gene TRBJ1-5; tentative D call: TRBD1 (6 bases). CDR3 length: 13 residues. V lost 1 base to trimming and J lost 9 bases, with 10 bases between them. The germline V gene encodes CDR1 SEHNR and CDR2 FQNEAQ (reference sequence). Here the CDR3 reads CASSLDRGVPQHF. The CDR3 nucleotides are TGTGCCAGCAGCTTAGATAGGGGGGTGCCCCAGCATTTT.

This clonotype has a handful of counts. CDR3 nucleotides: TGTGCCACCAGTGATTTGGGCGGGTTCTCCTACAATGAGCAGTTCTTC. Amino acid sequence: CATSDLGGFSYNEQFF. The J gene is TRBJ2-1, the V gene TRBV24-1, with D tentatively TRBD2 (5 bases). The length of the CDR3 is 16 residues. With 0 bases removed from V and 0 bases from J, the gap between germline ends came to 8 bases. The germline V gene encodes CDR1 KGHDR and CDR2 SFDVKD.

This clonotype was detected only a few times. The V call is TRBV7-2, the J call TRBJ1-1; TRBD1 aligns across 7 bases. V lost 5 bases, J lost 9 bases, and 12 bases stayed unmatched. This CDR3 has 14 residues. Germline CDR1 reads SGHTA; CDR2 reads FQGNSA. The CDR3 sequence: CASSAGGDNKKAFF. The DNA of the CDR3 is TGTGCCAGCAGCGCAGGGGGGGATAATAAGAAAGCTTTCTTT.

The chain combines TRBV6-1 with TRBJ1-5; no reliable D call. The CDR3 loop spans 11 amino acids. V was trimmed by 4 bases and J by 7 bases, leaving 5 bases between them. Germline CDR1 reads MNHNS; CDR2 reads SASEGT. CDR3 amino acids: CASSAGQPQHF. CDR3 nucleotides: TGTGCCAGCAGTGCTGGGCAGCCCCAGCATTTT.

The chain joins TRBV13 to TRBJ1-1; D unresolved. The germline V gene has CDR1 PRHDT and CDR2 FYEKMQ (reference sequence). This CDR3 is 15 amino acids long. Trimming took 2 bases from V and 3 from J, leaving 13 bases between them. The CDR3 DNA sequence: TGTGCCAGCAGCTTATTTGGAATTCTGGACACTGAAGCTTTCTTT. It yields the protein CASSLFGILDTEAFF.

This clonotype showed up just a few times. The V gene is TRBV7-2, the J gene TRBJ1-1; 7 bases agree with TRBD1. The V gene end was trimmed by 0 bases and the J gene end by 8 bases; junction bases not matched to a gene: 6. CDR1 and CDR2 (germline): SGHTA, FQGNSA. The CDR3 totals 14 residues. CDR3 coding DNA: TGTGCCAGCAGCTTAGCCTCAACAGGGGCAGAAGCTTTCTTT. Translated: CASSLASTGAEAFF.

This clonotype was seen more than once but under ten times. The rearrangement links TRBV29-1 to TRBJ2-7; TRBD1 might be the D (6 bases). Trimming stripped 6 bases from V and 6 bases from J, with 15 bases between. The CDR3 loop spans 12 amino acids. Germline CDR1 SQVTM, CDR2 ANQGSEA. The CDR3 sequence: CSVNNRVGEQYF. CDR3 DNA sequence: TGCAGCGTCAACAACAGGGTTGGCGAGCAGTACTTC.

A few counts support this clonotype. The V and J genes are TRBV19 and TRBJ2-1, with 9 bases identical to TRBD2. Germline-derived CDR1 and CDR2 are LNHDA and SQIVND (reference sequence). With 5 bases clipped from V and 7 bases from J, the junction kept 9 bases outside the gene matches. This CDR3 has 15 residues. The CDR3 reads CASSLAGVPWNEQFF. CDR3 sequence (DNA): TGTGCCAGTAGTTTAGCGGGAGTCCCCTGGAATGAGCAGTTCTTC.

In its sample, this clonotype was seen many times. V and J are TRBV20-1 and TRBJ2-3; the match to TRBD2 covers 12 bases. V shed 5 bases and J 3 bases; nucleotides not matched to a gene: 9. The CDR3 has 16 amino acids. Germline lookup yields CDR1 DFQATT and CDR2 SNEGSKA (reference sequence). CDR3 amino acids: CSARSWTSGKTDTQYF. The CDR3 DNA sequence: TGCAGTGCTCGCTCCTGGACTAGCGGGAAAACAGATACGCAGTATTTT.

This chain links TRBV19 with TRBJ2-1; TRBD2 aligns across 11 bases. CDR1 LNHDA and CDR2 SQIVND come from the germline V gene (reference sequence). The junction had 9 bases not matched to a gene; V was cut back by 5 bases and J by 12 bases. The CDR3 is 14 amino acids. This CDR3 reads CASSPDRLAGRQFF. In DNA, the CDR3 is TGTGCCAGTAGTCCGGACAGACTAGCGGGACGGCAGTTCTTC.

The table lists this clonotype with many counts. CDR3 region: CASSLGTSGRTVSYEQYV. The CDR3 DNA sequence: TGTGCCAGCAGCTTAGGGACTAGCGGGAGGACAGTTTCCTACGAGCAGTACGTC. The chain couples TRBV11-2 to TRBJ2-7; 14 nucleotides agree with TRBD2. This CDR3 has 18 residues. Looked up from germline, CDR1 is SGHAT and CDR2 is FQNNGV. Unmatched junction bases numbered 6, after V lost 1 base and J lost 1 base.

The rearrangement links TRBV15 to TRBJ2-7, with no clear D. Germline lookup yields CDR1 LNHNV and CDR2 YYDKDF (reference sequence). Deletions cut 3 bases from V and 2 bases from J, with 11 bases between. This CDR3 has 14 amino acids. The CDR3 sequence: CATSSRTPAYEQYF. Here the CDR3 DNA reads TGTGCCACCAGCAGCAGGACCCCAGCCTACGAGCAGTACTTC.